This TCR beta chain was found in a study of chemoradiotherapy in HPV16-positive cancers. Study-level information: A couple of HPV16-positive patients' cells yielded candidate HPV-specific clones and common motifs. Study conclusions and caveats: Candidate HPV-specific clones and E7-related TCR motifs grew in tumor during treatment. Functional assays defining HPV-specific T cells used only a couple of HPV16-positive patients.

The length of the CDR3 is 15 residues. Per the germline V gene, CDR1 is SGDLS and CDR2 is YYNGEE. Between the trimmed V and J ends, which lost 0 bases and 2 bases, there was a span of 10 bases. Profiled with immunoSEQ multiplex PCR; TCRdb holds only in-frame clones, not every one. The sample consists of approximately 50,000 clones, 90% of them appearing once. Worth noting for this clone: Its cognate antigen is unknown.

The material was blood, obtained from a patient who underwent chemoradiotherapy. The origin of this receptor is a human donor with HPV-associated anogenital cancer. V is TRBV9 and J is TRBJ2-3; a weak D match, TRBD2 (6 bases). CDR3 region: CASSVGLAYTDTQYF. The DNA for the CDR3 is TGTGCCAGCAGCGTAGGGCTAGCGTACACAGATACGCAGTATTTT.